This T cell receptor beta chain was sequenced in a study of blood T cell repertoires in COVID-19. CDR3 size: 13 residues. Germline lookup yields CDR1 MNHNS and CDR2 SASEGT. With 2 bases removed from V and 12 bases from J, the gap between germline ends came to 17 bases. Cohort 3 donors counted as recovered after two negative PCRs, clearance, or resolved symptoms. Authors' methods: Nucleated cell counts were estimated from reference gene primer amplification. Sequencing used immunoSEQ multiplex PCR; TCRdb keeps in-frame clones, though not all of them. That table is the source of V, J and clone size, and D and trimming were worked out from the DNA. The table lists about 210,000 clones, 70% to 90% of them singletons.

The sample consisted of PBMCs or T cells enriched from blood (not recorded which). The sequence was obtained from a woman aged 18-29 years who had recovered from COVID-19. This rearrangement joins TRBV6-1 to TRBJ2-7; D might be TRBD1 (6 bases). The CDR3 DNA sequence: TGTGCCAGCAGTGAACCCGACAGGTCCGTTCGGTACTTC. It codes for CASSEPDRSVRYF.